A single sample gave rise to the 10 T cell receptor beta chains below, sequenced in a study of post-analysis software for immune sequencing data (dated by TCRdb to between 2015 and 2017). The paper as a whole reports these results and caveats: Patients showed significantly higher frequencies than controls for roughly 5 TRBV segments, among them TRBV5-6, TRBV5-1 and TRBV20-1.

These receptors' antigens are unknown. Library preparation employed PCR. Data came from an Illumina HiSeq 2500. Unique molecular identifiers were incorporated into TCR beta cDNA libraries to reduce PCR and sequencing biases. TCRdb cleaned the public reads at Q25 with fastp, built clones with MiXCR and kept in-frame beta chains. Duplicate CDR3 protein sequences are folded into a single record with the most common DNA and genes. The table for this sample lists 350,000 to 500,000 distinct CDR3 sequences; 35% to 45% of them were counted only once. The ten largest clones add up to roughly 8.2% of the sample. The sequencing sample was made of blood. These receptors were taken from a girl aged 2-15 years with multiple sclerosis.

This clonotype was recorded a few times. The DNA of the CDR3 is TGTGCTAGCCGCGAGGGTGGCAGCACAGATACGCAGTATTTT. Translated, it gives CASREGGSTDTQYF. The chain is built from TRBV28 and TRBJ2-3; D is possibly TRBD2 (5 bases). The CDR3 is made up of 14 amino acids. Germline V CDR1 and CDR2: MDHEN, SYDVKM.

This rearrangement joins TRBV20-1 to TRBJ2-5; 8 bases line up with TRBD2. This CDR3 has 17 residues. Trimming at V came to 0 bases and at J to 6 bases, leaving 15 bases not matched to a gene. CDR1 is DFQATT, CDR2 SNEGSKA, per germline (reference sequence). This CDR3 reads CSARDFRTSRRKQTQYF. The CDR3 nucleotides read TGCAGTGCTAGAGATTTTAGGACTAGCCGACGCAAGCAGACCCAGTACTTC.

This clonotype was counted between two and nine times. This chain links TRBV25-1 with TRBJ2-7; 8 bases fit TRBD1. Losses at the gene ends were 6 bases for V and 9 bases for J; bases not matched to a gene: 7. Germline V gives CDR1 MGHDK, CDR2 SYGVNS. There are 12 residues in the CDR3. DNA of the CDR3: TGTGCCAGCAGCCGACAGGGGCGCGGGCAGTACTTC. Its protein is CASSRQGRGQYF.

The chain uses TRBV2 and TRBJ2-7; the D gene is possibly TRBD1 (5 bases). V dropped 7 bases and J dropped 3 bases, with 19 bases sitting between them. Germline CDR1 reads SNHLY; CDR2 reads FYNNEI. The CDR3 spans 15 residues. The CDR3 coding sequence is TGTGCCAGCATCCCCGACGAGGCAGGGAACTACGAGCAGTACTTC. It codes for CASIPDEAGNYEQYF.

This clonotype was seen a few times. The chain couples TRBV4-1 to TRBJ2-3; tentatively, D is TRBD2 (5 bases). This CDR3 has 16 amino acids. Germline V gene data show CDR1 as MGHRA and CDR2 as YSYEKL. V lost 1 base to trimming and J lost 0 bases, with 11 bases between them. The CDR3 protein is CASSQGSLASTDTQYF. CDR3 coding DNA: TGCGCCAGCAGCCAAGGTTCGCTAGCAAGCACAGATACGCAGTATTTT.

This clonotype appeared a few times. The chain carries TRBV29-1 and TRBJ2-1; D remains unclear. Trimming removed 0 bases at V and 9 bases at J, with 15 bases between. Germline lookup yields CDR1 SQVTM and CDR2 ANQGSEA. The CDR3 sequence is 14 residues long. CDR3 DNA sequence: TGCAGCGTTGAAGAGTCTCCAGCGTCCAGTGAGCAGTTCTTC. Protein sequence: CSVEESPASSEQFF.

This clonotype has a handful of counts. This chain links TRBV20-1 with TRBJ2-7, with D perhaps TRBD1 (5 bases). CDR3 length: 15 residues. From germline, CDR1 is DFQATT and CDR2 SNEGSKA (reference sequence). The V end was cut by 3 bases, the J end by 3 bases, with 18 bases between. CDR3 bases: TGCAGTGCTAGCCCCAGAAGGGGTCAGCTCTACGAGCAGTACTTC. Its translation: CSASPRRGQLYEQYF.

This clonotype has only a few counts. V is TRBV12-3 or TRBV12-4 and J is TRBJ2-3; D tentatively fits TRBD1 or TRBD2 (5 bases each). Trimming took off 3 bases at V and 7 bases at J, with 11 bases between the two ends. The CDR3 runs to 13 residues. CDR3 sequence reads: CASSLDRGNTQYF. DNA of the CDR3: TGTGCCAGCAGTTTGGATCGGGGCAATACGCAGTATTTT.

The CDR3 spells CASSLEVWGGPPYNEQFF. The CDR3 DNA follows: TGTGCCAGCAGCTTGGAAGTTTGGGGGGGGCCCCCCTACAATGAGCAGTTCTTC. This chain joins TRBV5-5 and TRBJ2-1; possibly TRBD2 for D (7 bases). This CDR3 spans 18 amino acids. Germline V gene sequence: CDR1 SGHKS, CDR2 YYEKEE (reference sequence). The V end lost 0 bases, the J end lost 2 bases, and 18 bases lay between the germline ends.

The gene calls are TRBV6-5 and TRBJ1-4; a weak D match, TRBD1 (5 bases). From germline, CDR1 is MNHEY and CDR2 SVGAGI. V lost 2 bases to trimming and J lost 5 bases, with 12 bases between them. This CDR3 has 15 amino acids. CDR3 sequence reads: CASSYRGRWNEKLFF. The DNA for the CDR3 is TGTGCCAGCAGTTACAGGGGCAGATGGAATGAAAAACTGTTTTTT.